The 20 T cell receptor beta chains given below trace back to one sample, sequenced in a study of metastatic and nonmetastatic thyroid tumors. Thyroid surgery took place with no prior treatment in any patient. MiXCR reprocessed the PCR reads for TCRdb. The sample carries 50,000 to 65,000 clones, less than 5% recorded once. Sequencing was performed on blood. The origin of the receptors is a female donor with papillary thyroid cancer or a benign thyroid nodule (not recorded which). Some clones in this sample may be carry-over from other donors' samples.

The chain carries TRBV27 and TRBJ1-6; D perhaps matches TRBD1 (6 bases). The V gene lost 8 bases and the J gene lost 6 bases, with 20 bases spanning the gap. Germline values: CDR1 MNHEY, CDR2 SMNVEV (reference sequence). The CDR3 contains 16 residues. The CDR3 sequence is CASQPDKGVSNSPLHF. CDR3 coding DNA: TGTGCCAGCCAACCCGATAAGGGGGTCTCTAATTCACCCCTCCACTTT.

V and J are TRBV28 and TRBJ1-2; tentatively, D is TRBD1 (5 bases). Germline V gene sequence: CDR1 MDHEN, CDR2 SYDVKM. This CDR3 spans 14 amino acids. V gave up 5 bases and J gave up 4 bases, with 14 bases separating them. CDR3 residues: CASSPPSGAYGYTF. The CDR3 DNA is TGTGCCAGCAGTCCCCCCTCCGGGGCCTATGGCTACACCTTC.

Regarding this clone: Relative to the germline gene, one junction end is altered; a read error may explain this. This chain's CDR3 is CASSMALLREQCF. The CDR3, as DNA: TGTGCCAGCAGTATGGCCCTTCTACGGGAGCAGTGCTTC. This chain connects TRBV12-3 or TRBV12-4 to TRBJ2-7; TRBD2 is a possible D gene (6 bases). The CDR3 extends over 13 amino acids.

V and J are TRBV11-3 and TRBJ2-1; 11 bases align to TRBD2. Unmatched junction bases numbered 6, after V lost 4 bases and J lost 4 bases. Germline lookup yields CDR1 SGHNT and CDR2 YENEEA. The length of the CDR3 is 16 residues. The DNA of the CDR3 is TGTGCCAGCAGCTCCAGACTAGCGGGATCTTACAATGAGCAGTTCTTC. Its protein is CASSSRLAGSYNEQFF.

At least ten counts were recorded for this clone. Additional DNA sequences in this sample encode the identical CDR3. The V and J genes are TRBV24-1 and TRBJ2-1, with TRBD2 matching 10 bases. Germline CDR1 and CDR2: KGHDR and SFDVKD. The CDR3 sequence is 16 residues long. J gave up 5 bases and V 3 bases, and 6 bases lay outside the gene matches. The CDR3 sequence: CATSDRGTSANNEQFF. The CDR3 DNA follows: TGTGCCACCAGTGATAGGGGGACTAGCGCCAACAATGAGCAGTTCTTC.

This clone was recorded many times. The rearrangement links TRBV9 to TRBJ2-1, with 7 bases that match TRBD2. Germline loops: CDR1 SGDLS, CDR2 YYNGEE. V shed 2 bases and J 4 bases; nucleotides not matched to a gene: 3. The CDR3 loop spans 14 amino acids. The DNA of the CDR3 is TGTGCCAGCAGCGTCAATAGCGGGTACAATGAGCAGTTCTTC. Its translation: CASSVNSGYNEQFF.

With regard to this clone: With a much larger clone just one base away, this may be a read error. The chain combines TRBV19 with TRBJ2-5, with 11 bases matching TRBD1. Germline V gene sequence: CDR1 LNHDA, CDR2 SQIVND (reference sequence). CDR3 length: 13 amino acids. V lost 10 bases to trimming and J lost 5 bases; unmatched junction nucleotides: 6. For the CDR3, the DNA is TGTGCCACTAGGGACAGGGGGAGTGAGACCCAGTACTTC. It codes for CATRDRGSETQYF.

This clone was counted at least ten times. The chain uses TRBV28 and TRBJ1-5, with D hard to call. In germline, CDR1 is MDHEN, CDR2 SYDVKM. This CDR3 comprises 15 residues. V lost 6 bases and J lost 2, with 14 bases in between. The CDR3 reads CASSEFRVRNQPQHF. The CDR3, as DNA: TGTGCCAGCAGCGAGTTTAGGGTCCGCAATCAGCCCCAGCATTTT.

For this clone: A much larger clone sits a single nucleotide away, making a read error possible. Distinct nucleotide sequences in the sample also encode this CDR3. The CDR3: CASSESAFRGNEQFF. Here the CDR3 DNA reads TGCGCCAGCAGTGAGTCTGCTTTTCGCGGAAATGAGCAGTTCTTC. The J gene is TRBJ2-1, the V gene TRBV10-1; D unclear. Looked up from germline, CDR1 is WNHNN and CDR2 is SYGVQD (reference sequence). V gave up 0 bases and J gave up 7 bases, with 13 bases separating them. The CDR3 is 15 amino acids.

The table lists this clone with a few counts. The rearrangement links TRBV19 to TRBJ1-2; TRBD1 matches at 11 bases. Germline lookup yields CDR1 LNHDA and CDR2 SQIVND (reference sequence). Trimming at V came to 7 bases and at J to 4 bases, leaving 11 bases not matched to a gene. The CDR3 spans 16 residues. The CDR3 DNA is TGTGCCAGTACTAGCATACGGGACAGGGGGACCTATGGCTACACCTTC. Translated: CASTSIRDRGTYGYTF.

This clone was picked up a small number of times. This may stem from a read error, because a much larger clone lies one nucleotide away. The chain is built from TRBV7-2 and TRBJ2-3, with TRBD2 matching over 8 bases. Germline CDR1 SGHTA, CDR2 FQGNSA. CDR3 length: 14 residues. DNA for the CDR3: TGTGCCAGCAGCCCTCCGGGGGGGTCAGATGCGCAGTATTTT. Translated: CASSPPGGSDAQYF.

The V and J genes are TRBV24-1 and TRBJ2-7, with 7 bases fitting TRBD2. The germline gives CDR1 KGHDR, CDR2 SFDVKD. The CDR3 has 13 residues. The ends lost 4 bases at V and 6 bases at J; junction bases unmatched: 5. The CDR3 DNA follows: TGTGCCACCAGTGACCCGGGGGGTGCCGAGCAGTACTTC. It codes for CATSDPGGAEQYF.

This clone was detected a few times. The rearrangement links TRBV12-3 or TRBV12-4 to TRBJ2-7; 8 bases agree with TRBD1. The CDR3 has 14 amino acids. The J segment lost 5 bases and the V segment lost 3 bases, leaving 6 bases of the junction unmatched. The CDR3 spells CASSFSRGRHEQYF. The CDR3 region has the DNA TGTGCCAGCAGTTTTTCCAGGGGGCGACACGAGCAGTACTTC.

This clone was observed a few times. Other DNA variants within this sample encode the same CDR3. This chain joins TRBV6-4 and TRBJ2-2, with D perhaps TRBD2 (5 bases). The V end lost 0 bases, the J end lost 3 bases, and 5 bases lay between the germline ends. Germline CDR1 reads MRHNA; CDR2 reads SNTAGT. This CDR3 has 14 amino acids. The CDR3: CASSDSEDTGELFF. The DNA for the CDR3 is TGTGCCAGCAGTGACTCGGAGGACACCGGGGAGCTGTTTTTT.

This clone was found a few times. DNA of the CDR3: TGTGCCAGCACGGCTAGCGATTACACAGATACGCAGTATTTT. Its translation: CASTASDYTDTQYF. The chain uses TRBV6-1 and TRBJ2-3; a weak D match, TRBD2 (6 bases). This CDR3 contains 14 residues. Germline lookup yields CDR1 MNHNS and CDR2 SASEGT. V lost 7 bases to trimming and J lost 2 bases, with 13 bases between them.

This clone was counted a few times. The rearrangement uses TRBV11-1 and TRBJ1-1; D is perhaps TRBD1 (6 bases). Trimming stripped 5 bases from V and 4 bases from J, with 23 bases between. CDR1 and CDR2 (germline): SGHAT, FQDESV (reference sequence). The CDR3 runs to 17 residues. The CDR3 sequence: CASSAGGGGFYGTEAFF. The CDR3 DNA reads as TGTGCCAGCAGCGCGGGGGGCGGGGGGTTCTACGGCACTGAAGCTTTCTTT. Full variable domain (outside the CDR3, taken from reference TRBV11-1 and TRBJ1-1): EAEVAQSPRYKITEKSQAVAFWCDPISGHATLYWYRQILGQGPELLVQFQDESVVDDSQLPKDRFSAERLKGVDSTLKIQPAELGDSAMYLCASSAGGGGFYGTEAFFGQGTRLTVV.

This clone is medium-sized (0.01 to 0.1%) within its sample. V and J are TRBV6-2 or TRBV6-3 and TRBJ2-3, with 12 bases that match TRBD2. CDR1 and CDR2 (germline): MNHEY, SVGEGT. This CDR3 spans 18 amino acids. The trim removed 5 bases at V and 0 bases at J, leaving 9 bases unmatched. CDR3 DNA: TGTGCCAGCAGTAAACCATGGACTAGCGGGACTAGCACAGATACGCAGTATTTT. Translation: CASSKPWTSGTSTDTQYF.

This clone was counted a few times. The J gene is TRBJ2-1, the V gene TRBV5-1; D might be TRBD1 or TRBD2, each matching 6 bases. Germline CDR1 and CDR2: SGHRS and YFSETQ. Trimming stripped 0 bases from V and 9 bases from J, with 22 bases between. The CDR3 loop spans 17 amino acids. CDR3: CASSLEGLSRVTGEQFF. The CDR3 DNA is TGCGCCAGCAGCTTGGAAGGACTATCCAGGGTGACAGGTGAGCAGTTCTTC.

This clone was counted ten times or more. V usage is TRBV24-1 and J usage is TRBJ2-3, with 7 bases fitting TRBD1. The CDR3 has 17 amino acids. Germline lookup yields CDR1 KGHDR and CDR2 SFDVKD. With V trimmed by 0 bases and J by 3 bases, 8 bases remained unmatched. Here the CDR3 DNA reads TGTGCCACCAGTGATTTGGATCAGGGGGTACGAACAGATACGCAGTATTTT. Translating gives CATSDLDQGVRTDTQYF.

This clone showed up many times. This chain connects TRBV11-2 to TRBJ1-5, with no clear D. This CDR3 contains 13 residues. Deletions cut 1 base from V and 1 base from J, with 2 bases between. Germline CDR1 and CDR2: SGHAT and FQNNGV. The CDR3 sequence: CASSLASNQPQHF. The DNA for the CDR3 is TGTGCCAGCAGCTTAGCAAGCAATCAGCCCCAGCATTTT.